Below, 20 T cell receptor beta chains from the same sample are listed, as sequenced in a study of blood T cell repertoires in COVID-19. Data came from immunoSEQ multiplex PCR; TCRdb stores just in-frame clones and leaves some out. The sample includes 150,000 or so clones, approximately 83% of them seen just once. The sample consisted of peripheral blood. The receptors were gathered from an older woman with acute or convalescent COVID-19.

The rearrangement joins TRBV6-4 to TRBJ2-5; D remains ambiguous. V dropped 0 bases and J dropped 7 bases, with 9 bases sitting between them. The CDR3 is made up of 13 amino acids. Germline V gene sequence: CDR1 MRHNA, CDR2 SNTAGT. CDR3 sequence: CASSDSPFGTQYF. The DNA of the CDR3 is TGTGCCAGCAGTGACTCACCGTTCGGGACCCAGTACTTC.

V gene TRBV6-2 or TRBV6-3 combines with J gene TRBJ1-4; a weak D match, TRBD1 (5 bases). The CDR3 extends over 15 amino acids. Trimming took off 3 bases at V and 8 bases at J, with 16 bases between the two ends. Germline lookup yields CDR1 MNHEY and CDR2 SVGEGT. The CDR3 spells CASSYGEGAWEKLFF. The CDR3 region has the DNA TGTGCCAGCAGTTATGGGGAAGGGGCTTGGGAAAAACTGTTTTTT.

The CDR3 loop is CASSHQGRSPLHF. CDR3 DNA sequence: TGTGCCAGCAGTCATCAGGGGAGATCACCCCTCCACTTT. The chain links TRBV12-3 or TRBV12-4 to TRBJ1-6, with D possibly being TRBD1 (6 bases). Trimming left V 5 bases short and J 10 bases short, with 12 bases between. The CDR3 is 13 amino acids.

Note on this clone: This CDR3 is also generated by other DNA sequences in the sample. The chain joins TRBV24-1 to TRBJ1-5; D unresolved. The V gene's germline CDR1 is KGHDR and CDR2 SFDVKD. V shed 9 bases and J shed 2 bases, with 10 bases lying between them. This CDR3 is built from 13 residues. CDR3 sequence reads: CATSRAGNQPQHF. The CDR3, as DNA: TGTGCCACCTCGAGGGCGGGCAATCAGCCCCAGCATTTT.

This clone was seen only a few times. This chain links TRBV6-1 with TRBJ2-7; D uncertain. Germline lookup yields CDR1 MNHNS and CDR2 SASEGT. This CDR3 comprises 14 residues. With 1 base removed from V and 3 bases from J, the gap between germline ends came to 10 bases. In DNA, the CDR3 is TGTGCCAGCAGTGAAGGGCCTGGCCTCTACGAGCAGTACTTC. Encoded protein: CASSEGPGLYEQYF.

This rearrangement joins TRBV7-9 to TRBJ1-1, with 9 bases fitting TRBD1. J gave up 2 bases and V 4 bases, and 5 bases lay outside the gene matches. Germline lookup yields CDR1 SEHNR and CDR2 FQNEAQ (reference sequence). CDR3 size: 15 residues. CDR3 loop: CASSSDRGPNTEAFF. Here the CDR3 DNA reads TGTGCCAGCAGCTCGGACAGGGGTCCTAACACTGAAGCTTTCTTT.

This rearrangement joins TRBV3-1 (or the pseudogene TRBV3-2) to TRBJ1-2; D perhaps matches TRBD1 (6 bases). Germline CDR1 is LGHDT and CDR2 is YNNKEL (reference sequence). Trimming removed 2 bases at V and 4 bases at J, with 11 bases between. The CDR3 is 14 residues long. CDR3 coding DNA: TGTGCCAGCAGCCAATTCGGACAGATCTATGGCTACACCTTC. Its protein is CASSQFGQIYGYTF.

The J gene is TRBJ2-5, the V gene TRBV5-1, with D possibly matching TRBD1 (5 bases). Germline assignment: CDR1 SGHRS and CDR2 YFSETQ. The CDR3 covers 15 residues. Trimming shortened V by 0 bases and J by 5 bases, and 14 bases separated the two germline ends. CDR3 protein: CASSLVALSGETQYF. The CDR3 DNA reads TGCGCCAGCAGCTTGGTCGCTCTATCAGGGGAGACCCAGTACTTC.

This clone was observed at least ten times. The CDR3 nucleotides are TGCGCCAGCAGCTCCCCCCGGGACAGGGGAAGAACCGGGGAGCTGTTTTTT. Protein sequence: CASSSPRDRGRTGELFF. The rearrangement links TRBV5-1 to TRBJ2-2, with 10 bases fitting TRBD1. The CDR3 loop spans 17 amino acids. CDR1 and CDR2 from the germline V gene are SGHRS and YFSETQ. The V gene end was trimmed by 3 bases and the J gene end by 5 bases; junction bases not matched to a gene: 10.

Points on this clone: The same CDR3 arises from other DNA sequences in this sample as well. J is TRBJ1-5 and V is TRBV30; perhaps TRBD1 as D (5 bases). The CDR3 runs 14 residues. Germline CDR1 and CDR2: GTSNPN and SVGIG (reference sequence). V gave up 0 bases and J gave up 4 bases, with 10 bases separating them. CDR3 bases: TGTGCCTGGAGTGTGGGGGGGAGTAATCAGCCCCAGCATTTT. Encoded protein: CAWSVGGSNQPQHF.

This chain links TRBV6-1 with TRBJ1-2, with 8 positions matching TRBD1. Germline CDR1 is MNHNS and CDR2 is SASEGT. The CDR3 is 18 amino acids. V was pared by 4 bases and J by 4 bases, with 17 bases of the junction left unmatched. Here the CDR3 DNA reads TGTGCCAGCAGTGCTGTGGGACAGGTAGACGGAGGTGCCTATGGCTACACCTTC. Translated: CASSAVGQVDGGAYGYTF.

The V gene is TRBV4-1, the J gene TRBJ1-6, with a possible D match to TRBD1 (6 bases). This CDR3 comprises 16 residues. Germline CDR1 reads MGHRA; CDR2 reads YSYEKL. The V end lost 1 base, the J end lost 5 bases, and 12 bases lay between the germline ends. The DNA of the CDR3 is TGCGCCAGCAGCCAAGGGACAGCCGAGAATAATTCACCCCTCCACTTT. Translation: CASSQGTAENNSPLHF.

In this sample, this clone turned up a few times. For the CDR3, the DNA is TGCGCCAGCAGCCAAGATCCAGGGGGCCGGGTCTATGGCTACACCTTC. Translating gives CASSQDPGGRVYGYTF. The chain links TRBV4-1 to TRBJ1-2, with 8 bases that match TRBD1. The length of the CDR3 is 16 residues. Unmatched junction bases numbered 7, after V lost 0 bases and J lost 4 bases. CDR1 MGHRA and CDR2 YSYEKL come from the germline V gene.

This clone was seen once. Here the CDR3 reads CASRKYRGKTEAFF. CDR3 DNA sequence: TGTGCCAGCAGGAAGTACAGGGGTAAAACTGAAGCTTTCTTT. The rearrangement uses TRBV6-5 and TRBJ1-1; TRBD1 agrees at 7 bases. CDR1 and CDR2 from the germline V gene are MNHEY and SVGAGI. The J segment lost 5 bases and the V segment lost 6 bases, leaving 9 bases of the junction unmatched. CDR3 length: 14 residues.

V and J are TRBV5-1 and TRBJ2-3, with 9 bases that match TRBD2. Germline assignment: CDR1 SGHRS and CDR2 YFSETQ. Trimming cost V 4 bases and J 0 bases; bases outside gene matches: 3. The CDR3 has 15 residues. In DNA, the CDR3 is TGCGCCAGCAGCCTAGCGGGGTCTAGCACAGATACGCAGTATTTT. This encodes CASSLAGSSTDTQYF.

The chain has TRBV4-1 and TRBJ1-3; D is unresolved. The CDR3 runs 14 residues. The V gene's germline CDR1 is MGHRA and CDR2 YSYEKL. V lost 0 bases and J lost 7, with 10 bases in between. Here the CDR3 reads CASSQEFIVNTIYF. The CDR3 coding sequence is TGCGCCAGCAGCCAAGAATTTATTGTGAACACCATATATTTT.

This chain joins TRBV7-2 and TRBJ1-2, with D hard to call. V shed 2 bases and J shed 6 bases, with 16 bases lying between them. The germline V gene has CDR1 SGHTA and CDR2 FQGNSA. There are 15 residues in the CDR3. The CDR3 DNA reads TGTGCCAGCAGCTTAAAGCGGGTTTCCGTTCATGGCTACACCTTC. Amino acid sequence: CASSLKRVSVHGYTF.

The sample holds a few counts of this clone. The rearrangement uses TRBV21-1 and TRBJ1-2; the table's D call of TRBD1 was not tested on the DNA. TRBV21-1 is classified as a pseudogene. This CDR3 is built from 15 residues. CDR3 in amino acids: CASSKRTQGDYGYTF. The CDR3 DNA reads TGTGCCAGCAGCAAAAGGACGCAGGGGGATTATGGCTACACCTTC.

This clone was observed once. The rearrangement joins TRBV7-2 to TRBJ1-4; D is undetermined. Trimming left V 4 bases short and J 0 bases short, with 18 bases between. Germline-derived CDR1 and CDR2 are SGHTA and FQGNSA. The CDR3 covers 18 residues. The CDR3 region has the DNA TGTGCCAGCAGCTCAGGTTGGGGAGGACGTGCAACTAATGAAAAACTGTTTTTT. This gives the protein CASSSGWGGRATNEKLFF.

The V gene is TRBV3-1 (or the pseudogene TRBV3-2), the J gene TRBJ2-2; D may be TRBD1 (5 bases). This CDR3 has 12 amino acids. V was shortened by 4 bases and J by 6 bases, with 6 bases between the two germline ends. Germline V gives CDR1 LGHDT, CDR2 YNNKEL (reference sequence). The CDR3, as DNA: TGTGCCAGCAGCCCGACAGCCGGGGAGCTGTTTTTT. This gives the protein CASSPTAGELFF.